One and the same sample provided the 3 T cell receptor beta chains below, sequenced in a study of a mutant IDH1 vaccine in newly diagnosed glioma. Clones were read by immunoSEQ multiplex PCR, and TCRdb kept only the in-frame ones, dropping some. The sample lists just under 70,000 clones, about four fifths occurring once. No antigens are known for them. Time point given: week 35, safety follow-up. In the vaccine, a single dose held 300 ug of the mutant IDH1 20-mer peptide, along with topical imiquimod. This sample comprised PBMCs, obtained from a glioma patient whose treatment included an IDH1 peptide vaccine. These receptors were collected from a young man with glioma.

This CDR3 reads CASSLEAGGLTEAFF. For the CDR3, the DNA is TGTGCCAGCAGCTTAGAGGCAGGGGGGTTGACTGAAGCTTTCTTT. This chain links TRBV7-2 with TRBJ1-1; 7 positions agree with TRBD1. Unmatched junction bases numbered 7, after V lost 1 base and J lost 5 bases. The CDR3 has 15 residues. CDR1 and CDR2 (germline): SGHTA, FQGNSA.

The CDR3 region is CASWSGLDRAYNEQFF. CDR3 in DNA: TGCGCCAGCTGGAGCGGATTGGACAGGGCATACAATGAGCAGTTCTTC. This chain connects TRBV5-1 to TRBJ2-1; 8 positions match TRBD1. The germline V gene has CDR1 SGHRS and CDR2 YFSETQ. V lost 7 bases, J lost 4 bases, and 13 bases stayed unmatched. This CDR3 has 16 amino acids.

This CDR3 reads CASVGGWSGNTIYF. The DNA of the CDR3 is TGTGCCAGCGTGGGGGGTTGGTCTGGAAACACCATATATTTT. V and J are TRBV28 and TRBJ1-3; D may be TRBD1 (5 bases). The CDR3 spans 14 residues. V was cut by 8 bases and J by 1 base, with 12 bases left in between. Germline lookup yields CDR1 MDHEN and CDR2 SYDVKM.